This TCR beta chain was recorded in a study of blood T cell repertoires in COVID-19. Overall study context: The United States, Italy and Spain provided the acute and convalescent COVID-19 samples. T cells, B-cell-depleted T cells, or PBMCs provided the cDNA or gDNA that served as material.

In the study's own analysis: Cell counts per sample came from amplifying reference gene primers. TCRdb's copy holds only in-frame clones and misses some; the assay was immunoSEQ multiplex PCR. The D gene and trimming were derived from the DNA, and the V and J assignments and clone size from that table. The data contain 99,000 or so clones, 85% to 90% of them singletons. CDR1 and CDR2 (germline): KGHDR, SFDVKD. V lost 0 bases to trimming and J lost 2 bases; unmatched junction nucleotides: 9. This CDR3 has 18 residues. Sequencing was performed on peripheral blood. This TCR derives from a human donor in a cohort sampled during active COVID-19. This sequence joins TRBV24-1 and TRBJ2-1, with 7 bases identical to TRBD2. CDR3 DNA sequence: TGTGCCACCAGTGATTTGCGGGCTAGCGGAACCACCTACAATGAGCAGTTCTTC. Protein product: CATSDLRASGTTYNEQFF.